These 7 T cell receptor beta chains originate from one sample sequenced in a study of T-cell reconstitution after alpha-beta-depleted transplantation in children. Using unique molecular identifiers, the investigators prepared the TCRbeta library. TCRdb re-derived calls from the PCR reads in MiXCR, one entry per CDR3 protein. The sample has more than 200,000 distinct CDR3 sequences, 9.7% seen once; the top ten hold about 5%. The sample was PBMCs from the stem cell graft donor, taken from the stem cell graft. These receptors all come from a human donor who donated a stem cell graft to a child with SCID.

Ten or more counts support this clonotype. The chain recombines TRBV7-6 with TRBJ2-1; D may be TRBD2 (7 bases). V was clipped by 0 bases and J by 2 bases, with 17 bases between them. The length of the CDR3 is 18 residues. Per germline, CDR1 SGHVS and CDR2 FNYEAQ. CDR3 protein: CASSLAGGVARTYNEQFF. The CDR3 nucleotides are TGTGCCAGCAGCTTAGCAGGGGGGGTCGCACGAACCTACAATGAGCAGTTCTTC.

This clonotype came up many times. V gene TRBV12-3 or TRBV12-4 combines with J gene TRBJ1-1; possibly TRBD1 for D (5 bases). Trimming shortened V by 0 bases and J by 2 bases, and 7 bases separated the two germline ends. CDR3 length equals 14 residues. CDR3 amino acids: CASSLAGANTEAFF. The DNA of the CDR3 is TGTGCCAGCAGTTTAGCAGGGGCTAACACTGAAGCTTTCTTT.

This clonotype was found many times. Here the CDR3 reads CASSWGDRDVNTEAFF. Here the CDR3 DNA reads TGCGCCAGCAGCTGGGGGGACAGGGACGTGAACACTGAAGCTTTCTTT. The V call is TRBV5-1, the J call TRBJ1-1, with 9 bases fitting TRBD1. The CDR3 loop spans 16 amino acids. CDR1 SGHRS and CDR2 YFSETQ come from the germline V gene. V lost 3 bases and J lost 0; bases outside the gene matches: 6.

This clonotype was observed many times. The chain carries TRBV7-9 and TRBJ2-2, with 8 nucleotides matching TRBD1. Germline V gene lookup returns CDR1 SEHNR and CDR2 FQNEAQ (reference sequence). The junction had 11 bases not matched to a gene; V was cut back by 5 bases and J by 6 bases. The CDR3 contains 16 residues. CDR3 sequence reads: CASSPHRGELAGELFF. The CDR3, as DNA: TGTGCCAGCAGCCCCCACAGGGGGGAATTAGCCGGGGAGCTGTTTTTT.

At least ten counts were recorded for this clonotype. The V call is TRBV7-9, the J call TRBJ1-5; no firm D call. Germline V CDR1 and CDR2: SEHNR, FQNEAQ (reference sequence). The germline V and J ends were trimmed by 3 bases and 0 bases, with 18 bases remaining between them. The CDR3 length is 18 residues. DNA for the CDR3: TGTGCCAGCAGCTTTATCGACGGGAGATCCTATAGCAATCAGCCCCAGCATTTT. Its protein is CASSFIDGRSYSNQPQHF.

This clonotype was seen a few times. The CDR3 nucleotides read TGTGCCAGCAGTTTCTCAGGGGTTGGGCTGGACGAGCAGTACTTC. The encoded protein is CASSFSGVGLDEQYF. J is TRBJ2-7 and V is TRBV27, with a possible D match to TRBD1 (6 bases). V was trimmed by 3 bases and J by 5 bases, leaving 17 bases between them. Germline V CDR1 and CDR2: MNHEY, SMNVEV (reference sequence). This CDR3 has 15 amino acids.

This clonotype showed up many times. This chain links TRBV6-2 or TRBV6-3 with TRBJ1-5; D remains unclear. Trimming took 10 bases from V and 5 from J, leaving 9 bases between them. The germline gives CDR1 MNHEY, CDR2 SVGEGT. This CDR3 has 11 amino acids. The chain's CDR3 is CATGTHQPQHF. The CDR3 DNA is TGTGCCACCGGAACTCATCAGCCCCAGCATTTT.